This T cell receptor (beta chain) was found in a study of blood T cells in healthy people across ages. A second PCR, run for roughly 7 to 11 cycles, used a sample-barcoded 5' primer plus a J-beta primer mix. TCRdb re-called the 5' RACE reads through MiXCR, storing one row per CDR3 protein. The sample has a few hundred thousand distinct CDR3 sequences, approximately 51% seen once. Comment on this clonotype: What it binds is unknown.

Study outcomes and limitations: Older individuals had lower TCR beta diversity per million T cells (the decline was roughly linear). Donors of long life had a larger count of naive CD4+ cells and greater diversity than aged donors.

The sample taken for sequencing was blood. This clonotype originated in a man aged 60-69 years in good health.

The CDR3 DNA reads as TGTGCCAGCAGAAGGGGAATGGATTACGAGCAGTACTTC. The encoded protein is CASRRGMDYEQYF. The V and J genes are TRBV6-5 and TRBJ2-7; D is perhaps TRBD1 (5 bases). The CDR3 loop spans 13 amino acids. In germline, CDR1 is MNHEY, CDR2 SVGAGI. With 6 bases removed from V and 4 bases from J, the gap between germline ends came to 13 bases.